This is a list of T cell receptor beta chains from one sample in a study of CD8 T cells in ankylosing spondylitis. TCRdb reprocessed the 5' RACE reads via MiXCR and lists one record per CDR3 protein. Altogether fewer than 400,000 distinct CDR3 sequences are present, approximately 20% being singletons, with the ten largest covering roughly a sixth. The specimen was blood, either unsorted or a sorted T cell fraction (not recorded which). Every receptor here comes from a male donor with ankylosing spondylitis. Both conserved end residues are trimmed from each CDR3.

len	j_gene	v_gene	CDR3aa
11	TRBJ2-5	TRBV7-8	ASLWSIKETQY
12	TRBJ1-1	TRBV7-9	ASSTHRGTGEAF
10	TRBJ2-3	TRBV28	ASRKRTDTQY
14	TRBJ1-6	TRBV6-2/TRBV6-3	ASSWGQGAFRSPLH
14	TRBJ1-1	TRBV27	ASSFRGGRMNTEAF
13	TRBJ2-7	TRBV7-2	ASSLGSGMIYEQY
13	TRBJ2-3	TRBV2	ASSEGHRITDTQY
11	TRBJ2-7	TRBV19	ASSGQGLYEQY
10	TRBJ1-2	TRBV6-4	ARPTGGGGYT
14	TRBJ2-2	TRBV6-2/TRBV6-3	ASSRSGQSNTGELF
13	TRBJ2-5	TRBV6-5	ASSYLGQGKETQY
10	TRBJ2-5	TRBV20-1	SAGDYLETQY
14	TRBJ2-3	TRBV27	ASSLSGLAGTDTQY
12	TRBJ2-1	TRBV20-1	SATLQFSYNEQF
12	TRBJ1-2	TRBV20-1	SARDSGREDGYT
10	TRBJ2-5	TRBV3-1	ASSPPAGTQY
13	TRBJ1-5	TRBV9	ASSRSGGGNQPQH
13	TRBJ2-5	TRBV5-1	ASSRNGGGQETQY
14	TRBJ2-1	TRBV20-1	SASLWGTSVYNEQF
13	TRBJ1-5	TRBV5-1	ASSLVGHPNQPQH
17	TRBJ2-1	TRBV5-6	ASSFVLAPEISSYNEQF
13	TRBJ2-3	TRBV24-1	ATSDAGLNTDTQY
12	TRBJ1-1	TRBV4-1	ASSRPTGATEAF